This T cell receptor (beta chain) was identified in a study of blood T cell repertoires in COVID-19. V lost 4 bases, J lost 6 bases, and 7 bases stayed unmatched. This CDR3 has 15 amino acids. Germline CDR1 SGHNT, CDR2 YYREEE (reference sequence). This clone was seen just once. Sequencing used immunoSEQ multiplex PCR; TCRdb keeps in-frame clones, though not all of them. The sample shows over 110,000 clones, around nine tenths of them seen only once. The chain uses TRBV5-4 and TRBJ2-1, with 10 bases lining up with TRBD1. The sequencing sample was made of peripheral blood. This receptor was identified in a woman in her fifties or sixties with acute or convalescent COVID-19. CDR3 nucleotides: TGTGCCAGCAGCCCCCGGGACAGGGGTGTCAATGAGCAGTTCTTC. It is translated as CASSPRDRGVNEQFF.